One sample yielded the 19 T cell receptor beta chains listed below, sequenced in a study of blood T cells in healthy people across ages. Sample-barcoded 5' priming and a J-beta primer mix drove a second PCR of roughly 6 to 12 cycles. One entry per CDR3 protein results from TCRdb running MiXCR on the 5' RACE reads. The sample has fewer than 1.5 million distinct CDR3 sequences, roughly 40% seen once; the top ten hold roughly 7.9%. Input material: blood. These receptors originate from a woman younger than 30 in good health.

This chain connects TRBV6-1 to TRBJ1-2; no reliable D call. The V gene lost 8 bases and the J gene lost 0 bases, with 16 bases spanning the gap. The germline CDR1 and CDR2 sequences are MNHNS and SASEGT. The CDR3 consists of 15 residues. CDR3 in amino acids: CASEVNTLANYGYTF. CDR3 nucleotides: TGTGCCAGCGAAGTAAACACCTTAGCTAACTATGGCTACACCTTC.

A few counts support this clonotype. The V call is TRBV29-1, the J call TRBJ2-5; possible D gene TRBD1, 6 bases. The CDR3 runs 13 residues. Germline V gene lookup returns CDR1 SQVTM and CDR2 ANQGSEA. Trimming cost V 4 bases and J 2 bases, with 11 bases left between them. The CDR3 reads CSVGPQGQETQYF. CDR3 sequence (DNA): TGCAGCGTTGGGCCCCAGGGGCAAGAGACCCAGTACTTC.

CDR3 sequence reads: CSARTLGSYEQYF. Here the CDR3 DNA reads TGCAGTGCTAGGACTTTGGGGTCCTACGAGCAGTACTTC. The V gene is TRBV20-1, the J gene TRBJ2-7; D not resolved. Trimming removed 3 bases at V and 1 base at J, with 10 bases between. Germline loops: CDR1 DFQATT, CDR2 SNEGSKA (reference sequence). The CDR3 totals 13 residues.

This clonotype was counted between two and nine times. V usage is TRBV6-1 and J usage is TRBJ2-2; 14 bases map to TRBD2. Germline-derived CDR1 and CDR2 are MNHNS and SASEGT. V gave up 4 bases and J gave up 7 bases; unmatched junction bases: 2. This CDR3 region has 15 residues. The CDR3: CASSGTSGGLGELFF. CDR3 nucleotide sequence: TGTGCCAGCAGTGGGACTAGCGGGGGGCTCGGGGAGCTGTTTTTT.

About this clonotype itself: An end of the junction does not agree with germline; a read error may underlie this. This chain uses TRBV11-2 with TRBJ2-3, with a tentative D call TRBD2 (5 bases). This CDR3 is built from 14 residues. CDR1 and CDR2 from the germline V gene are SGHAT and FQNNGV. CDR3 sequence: CSSSFESGSDTQYF. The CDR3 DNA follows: TGTTCCAGCAGCTTCGAAAGCGGCTCAGATACGCAGTATTTT.

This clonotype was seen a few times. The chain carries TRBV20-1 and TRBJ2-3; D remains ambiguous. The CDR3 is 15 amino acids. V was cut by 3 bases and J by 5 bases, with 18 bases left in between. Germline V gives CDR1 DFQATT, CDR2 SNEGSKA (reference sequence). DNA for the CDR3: TGCAGTGCTAGCGCGATAGGCTCTCGGGTAGATACGCAGTATTTT. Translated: CSASAIGSRVDTQYF.

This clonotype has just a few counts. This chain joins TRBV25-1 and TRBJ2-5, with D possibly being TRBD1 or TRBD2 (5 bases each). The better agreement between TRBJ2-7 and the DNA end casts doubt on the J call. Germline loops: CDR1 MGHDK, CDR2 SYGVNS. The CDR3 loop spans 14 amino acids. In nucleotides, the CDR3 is TGTGCCAGCAGTTTGAAGCTTCGGGACCACGAGCAGTACTTC. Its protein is CASSLKLRDHEQYF.

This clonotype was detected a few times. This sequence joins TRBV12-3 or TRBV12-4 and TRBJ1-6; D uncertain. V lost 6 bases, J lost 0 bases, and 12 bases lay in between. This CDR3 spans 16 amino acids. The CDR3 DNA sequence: TGTGCCAGCAGCCAAGGGCCGAGCTCCTATAATTCACCCCTCCACTTT. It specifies CASSQGPSSYNSPLHF.

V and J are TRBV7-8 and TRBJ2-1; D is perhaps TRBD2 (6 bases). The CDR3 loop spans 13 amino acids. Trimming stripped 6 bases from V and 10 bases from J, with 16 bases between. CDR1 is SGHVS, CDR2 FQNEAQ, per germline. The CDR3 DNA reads TGTGCCAGCAGGGCATTTAGCGGCACAGAGCAGTTCTTC. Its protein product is CASRAFSGTEQFF.

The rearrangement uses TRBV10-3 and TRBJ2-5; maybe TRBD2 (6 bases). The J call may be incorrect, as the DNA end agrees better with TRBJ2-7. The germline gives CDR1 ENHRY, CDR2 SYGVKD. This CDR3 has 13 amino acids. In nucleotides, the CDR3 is TGTGCCAGTGCTGTGGGGGACTTCTACGAGCAGTACTTC. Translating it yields CASAVGDFYEQYF.

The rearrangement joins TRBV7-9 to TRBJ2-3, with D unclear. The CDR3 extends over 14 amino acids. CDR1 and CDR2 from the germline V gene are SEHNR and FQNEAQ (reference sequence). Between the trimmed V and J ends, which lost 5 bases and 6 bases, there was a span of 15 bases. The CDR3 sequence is CASSLDPFLDTQYF. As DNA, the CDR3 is TGTGCCAGCAGCCTAGACCCGTTCTTGGATACGCAGTATTTT. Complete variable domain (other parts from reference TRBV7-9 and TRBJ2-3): DTGVSQNPRHKITKRGQNVTFRCDPISEHNRLYWYRQTLGQGPEFLTYFQNEAQLEKSRLLSDRFSAERPKGSFSTLEIQRTEQGDSAMYLCASSLDPFLDTQYFGPGTRLTVL.

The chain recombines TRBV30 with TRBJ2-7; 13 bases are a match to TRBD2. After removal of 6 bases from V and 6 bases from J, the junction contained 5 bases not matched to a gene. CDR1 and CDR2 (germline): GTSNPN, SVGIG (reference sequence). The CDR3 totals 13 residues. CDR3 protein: CACGLAGVGEQYF. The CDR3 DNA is TGTGCCTGCGGACTAGCGGGAGTAGGCGAGCAGTACTTC.

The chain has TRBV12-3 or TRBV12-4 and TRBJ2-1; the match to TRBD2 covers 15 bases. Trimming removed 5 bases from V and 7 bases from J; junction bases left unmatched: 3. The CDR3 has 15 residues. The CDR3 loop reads CASSRTSGGENEQFF. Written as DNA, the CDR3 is TGTGCCAGCAGTAGGACTAGCGGGGGGGAAAATGAGCAGTTCTTC.

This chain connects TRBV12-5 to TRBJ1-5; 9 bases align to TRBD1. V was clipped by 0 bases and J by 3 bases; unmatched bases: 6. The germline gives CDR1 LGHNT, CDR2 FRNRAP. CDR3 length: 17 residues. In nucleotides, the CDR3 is TGTGCTAGTGGTTTGGTTACACAGGGGGCTTACAATCAGCCCCAGCATTTT. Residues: CASGLVTQGAYNQPQHF.

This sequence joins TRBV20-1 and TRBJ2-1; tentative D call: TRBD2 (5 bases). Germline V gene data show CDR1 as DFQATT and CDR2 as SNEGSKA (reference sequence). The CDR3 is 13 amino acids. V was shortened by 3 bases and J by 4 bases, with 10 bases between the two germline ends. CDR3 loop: CSAREDSYNEQFF. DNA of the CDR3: TGCAGTGCTAGGGAGGACTCGTACAATGAGCAGTTCTTC.

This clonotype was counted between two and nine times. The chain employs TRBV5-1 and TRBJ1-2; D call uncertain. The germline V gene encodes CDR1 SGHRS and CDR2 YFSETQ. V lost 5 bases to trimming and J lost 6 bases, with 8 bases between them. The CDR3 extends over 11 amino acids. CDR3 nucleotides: TGCGCCAGCAGTTCGGTCGATGGCTACACCTTC. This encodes CASSSVDGYTF. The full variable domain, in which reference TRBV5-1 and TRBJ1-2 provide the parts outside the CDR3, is KAGVTQTPRYLIKTRGQQVTLSCSPISGHRSVSWYQQTPGQGLQFLFEYFSETQRNKGNFPGRFSGRQFSNSRSEMNVSTLELGDSALYLCASSSVDGYTFGSGTRLTVV.

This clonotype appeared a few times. CDR3 protein: CASSLMGWGQPQHF. CDR3 nucleotides: TGTGCCAGCAGCTTAATGGGGTGGGGTCAGCCCCAGCATTTT. The J gene is TRBJ1-5, the V gene TRBV7-2; D not certain. With 2 bases removed from V and 6 bases from J, the gap between germline ends came to 11 bases. The CDR3 runs to 14 residues. Per germline, CDR1 SGHTA and CDR2 FQGNSA.

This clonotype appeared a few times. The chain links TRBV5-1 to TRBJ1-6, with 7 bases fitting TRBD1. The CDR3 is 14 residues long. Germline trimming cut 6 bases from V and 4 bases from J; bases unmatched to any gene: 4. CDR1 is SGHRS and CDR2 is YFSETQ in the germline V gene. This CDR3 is CASNRDRYNSPLHF. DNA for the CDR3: TGCGCCAGCAACCGGGACAGATATAATTCACCCCTCCACTTT.

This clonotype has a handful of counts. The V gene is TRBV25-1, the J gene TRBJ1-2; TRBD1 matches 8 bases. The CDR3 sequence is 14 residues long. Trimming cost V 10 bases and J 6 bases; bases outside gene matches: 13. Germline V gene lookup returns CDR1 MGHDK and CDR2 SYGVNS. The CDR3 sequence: CATDTGTGGNGYTF. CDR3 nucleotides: TGTGCCACCGATACCGGGACAGGTGGCAATGGCTACACCTTC.